This paragraph covers one TCR beta chain sequence. Its matching antigen is unknown. The entry originates in a study of T-cell memory formation after mild COVID-19. As for the study in general: In these data, TCR clusters were largely donor specific.

With constant-segment primers, 5'RACE yielded cDNA libraries of TCR alpha and TCR beta that carried sample barcodes and UMIs. TCRdb re-derived calls from the 5' RACE reads in MiXCR, one entry per CDR3 protein. The table lists some 130,000 distinct CDR3 sequences, about 16% of them singletons. Trimming left V 5 bases short and J 14 bases short, with 12 bases between. The CDR3 consists of 11 residues. Germline CDR1 SNHLY, CDR2 FYNNEI. Findings of the study overall: Clones contracting over day 15 to 85 were CD4/CD8 balanced, with later expanders leaning CD4+. CD8+ contracting clones occupied EMRA, while CD4+ ones occupied mainly CM and EM.

V and J are TRBV2 and TRBJ1-4; D unresolved. Sequencing was performed on PBMCs or a T cell subset sorted from them (not recorded which). This sequence originates from an adult woman who had mild COVID-19 (a few samples of this study predate the infection). Cell type and time point are not known. CDR3 sequence: CASSLRRGLFF. CDR3 DNA: TGTGCCAGCAGTCTTCGGAGAGGTCTGTTTTTT.